What follows is one T cell receptor beta chain and its context. Study processing details: Scientists estimated how many nucleated cells there were by amplifying reference gene primers. This table comes from immunoSEQ multiplex PCR, and its TCRdb copy is limited to in-frame clones, with some not included. D and trimming were read from the DNA, whereas the V and J calls and clone size are those reported in that table. The table lists some 350,000 clones, 88% of them singletons. Enrollment of patients from Seattle took place during active infection, with longitudinal follow-up. This record comes from a study of blood T cell repertoires in COVID-19. Study summary: Collection of acute and convalescent COVID-19 samples took place in the United States, Italy and Spain. Sources were T cells, B-cell-depleted T cells, or PBMCs; the material itself was cDNA or gDNA.

V shed 6 bases, J shed 6 bases, and the junction held 4 bases outside the gene matches. The germline V gene has CDR1 KGHDR and CDR2 SFDVKD. The length of the CDR3 is 13 residues. This receptor was identified in a woman in her 70s with COVID-19, enrolled during active disease. The rearrangement uses TRBV24-1 and TRBJ1-5; TRBD1 matches 7 bases. Sequencing input: peripheral blood. The CDR3 region is CATSYRGSQPQHF. In nucleotides, the CDR3 is TGTGCCACCAGTTACAGGGGAAGTCAGCCCCAGCATTTT.